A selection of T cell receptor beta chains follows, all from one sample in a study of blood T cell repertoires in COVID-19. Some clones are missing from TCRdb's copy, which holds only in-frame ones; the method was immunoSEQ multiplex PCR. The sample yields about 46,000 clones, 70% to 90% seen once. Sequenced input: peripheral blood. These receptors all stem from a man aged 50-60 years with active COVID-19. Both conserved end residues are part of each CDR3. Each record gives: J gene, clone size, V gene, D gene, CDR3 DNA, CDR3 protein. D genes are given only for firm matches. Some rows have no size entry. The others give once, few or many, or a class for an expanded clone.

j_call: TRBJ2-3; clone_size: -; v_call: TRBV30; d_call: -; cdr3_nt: TGTGCCTGGAGCGGCGTCTGGGGGGAAAGAGATACGCAGTATTTT; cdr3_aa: CAWSGVWGERDTQYF
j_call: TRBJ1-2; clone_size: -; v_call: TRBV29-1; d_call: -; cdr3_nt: TGCAGCGTTGACCCCGACGGGAACTATGGCTACACCTTC; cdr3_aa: CSVDPDGNYGYTF
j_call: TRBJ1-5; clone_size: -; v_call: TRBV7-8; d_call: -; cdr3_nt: TGTGCCAGCAGCTTAAATAGAGGGAATCAGCCCCAGCATTTT; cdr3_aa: CASSLNRGNQPQHF
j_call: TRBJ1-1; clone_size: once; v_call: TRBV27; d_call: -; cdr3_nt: TGTGCCATTAAAGGACAGAACACTGAAGCTTTCTTT; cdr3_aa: CAIKGQNTEAFF
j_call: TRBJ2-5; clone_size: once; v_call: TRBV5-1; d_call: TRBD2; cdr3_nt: TGCGCCAGCAGCAGCGGGACTCAGGGCGGGACCCAGTACTTC; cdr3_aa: CASSSGTQGGTQYF
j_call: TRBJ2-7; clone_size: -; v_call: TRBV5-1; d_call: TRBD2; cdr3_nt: TGCGCCAGCAAACCGGGACTAGCGATCTCCTACGAGCAGTACTTC; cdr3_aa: CASKPGLAISYEQYF
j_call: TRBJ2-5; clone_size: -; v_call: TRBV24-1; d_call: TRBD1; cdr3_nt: TGTGCCACCAGTGATCCTGACAGGGAGCGAGAGACCCAGTACTTC; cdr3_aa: CATSDPDRERETQYF
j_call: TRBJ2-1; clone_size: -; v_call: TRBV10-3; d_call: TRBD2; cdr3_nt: TGTGCCATCAGGAACCCTATGGGAAGCGGGAGGTCGTATGAGCAGTTCTTC; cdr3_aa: CAIRNPMGSGRSYEQFF
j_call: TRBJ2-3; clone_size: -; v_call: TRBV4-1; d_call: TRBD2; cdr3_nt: TGCGCCAGCAGCCAAATACGGGGGGGCCAGTCAACAGATACGCAGTATTTT; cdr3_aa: CASSQIRGGQSTDTQYF
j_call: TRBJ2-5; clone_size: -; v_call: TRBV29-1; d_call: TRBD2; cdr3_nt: TGCAGCGCCCGGGAGGGGACAACCCTCCAAGAGACCCAGTACTTC; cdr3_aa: CSAREGTTLQETQYF
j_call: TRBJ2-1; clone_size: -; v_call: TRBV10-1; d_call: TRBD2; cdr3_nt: TGCGCCAGCCGAATCCGTACTAGCGGGAGAGACCATGAGCAGTTCTTC; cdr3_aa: CASRIRTSGRDHEQFF
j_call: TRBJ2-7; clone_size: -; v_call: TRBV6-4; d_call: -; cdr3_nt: TGTGCCAGCAGTGACTCGAGGCGGAGCTCCTACGAGCAGTACTTC; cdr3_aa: CASSDSRRSSYEQYF
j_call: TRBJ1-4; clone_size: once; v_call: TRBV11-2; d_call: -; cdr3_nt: TGTGCCAGCAGCTTAGATGGGCGCGAAAAACTGTTTTTT; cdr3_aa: CASSLDGREKLFF
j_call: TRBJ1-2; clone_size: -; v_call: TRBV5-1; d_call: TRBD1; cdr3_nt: TGCGCCAGCAGCCCGGGGGCAGGGGGCGGTAACTATGGCTACACCTTC; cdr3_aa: CASSPGAGGGNYGYTF
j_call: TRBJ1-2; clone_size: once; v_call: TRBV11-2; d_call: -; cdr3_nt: TGTGCCAGCAGCTCAATTTGGAGGGGTAGCTATGGCTACACCTTC; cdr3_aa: CASSSIWRGSYGYTF
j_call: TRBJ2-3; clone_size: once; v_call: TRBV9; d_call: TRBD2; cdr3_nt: TGTGCCAGCAGCTCAAGCGGGGGGAACACAGATACGCAGTATTTT; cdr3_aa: CASSSSGGNTDTQYF
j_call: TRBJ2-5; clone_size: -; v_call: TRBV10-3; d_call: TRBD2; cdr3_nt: TGTGCCATCAGTGGGACTAGCGGGGGACAAGAGACCCAGTACTTC; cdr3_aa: CAISGTSGGQETQYF
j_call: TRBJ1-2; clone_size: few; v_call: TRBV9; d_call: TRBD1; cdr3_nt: TGTGCCAGCAGCCCAGACAGGGCTCAAGATGGCTACACCTTC; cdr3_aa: CASSPDRAQDGYTF
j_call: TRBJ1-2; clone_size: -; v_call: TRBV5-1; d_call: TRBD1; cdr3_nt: TGCGCCAGCACACAGGGGGGATCCGGTGGCTACACCTTC; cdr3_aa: CASTQGGSGGYTF
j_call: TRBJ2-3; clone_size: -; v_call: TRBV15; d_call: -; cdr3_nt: TGTGCCACCAGCAGAGATGGCAGGGCACCCTCCGATACGCAGTATTTT; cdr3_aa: CATSRDGRAPSDTQYF
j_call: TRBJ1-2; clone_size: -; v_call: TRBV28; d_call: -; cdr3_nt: TGTGCCAGCAGTTTGTCGGGGGGGCGTACCTATGGCTACACCTTC; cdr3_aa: CASSLSGGRTYGYTF
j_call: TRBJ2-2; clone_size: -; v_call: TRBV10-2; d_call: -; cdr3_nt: TGCGCCAGCAAACTAGCTGGGGTCGGGGAGCTGTTTTTT; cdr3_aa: CASKLAGVGELFF